The T cell receptor beta chain under discussion was sequenced for a study of shared clonotypes between healthy human individuals (TCRdb year 2020). Notes on the research overall: A few men and a couple of women, aged 18 to 49 years, made up the cohort. For each donor, three plates each were used for CD4 naive and CD4 memory, two plates were used for CD8 naive, and one plate was used for CD8 memory. The study deeply sequenced blood TCR repertoires of about 5 healthy adults to estimate repertoire size and the extent of clonotype sharing between individuals. Different laboratories and diverse techniques were used to prepare libraries and sequence TCR repertoires, to increase sequencing depth and limit assay-specific biases. Per donor, leukapheresis produced somewhere between about 0.9 and 9.5 billion PBMCs. General conclusions and limits of the study: Rarefaction of sorted-subset datasets indicated incomplete sequencing despite the large sequencing depth. Pairwise subsampling indicated that sequencing depth was expected to affect the degree of clonotype sharing among donors. Compared with non-shared clonotypes, the clonotypes found in all four sorted-subset donors had higher generation probabilities. When four donors were compared, the shared fraction of clonotypes was 5% to 6.5% for naive CD4, roughly 3.3% for naive CD8, 2.3% for memory CD4, and roughly 0.43% for memory CD8. Larger estimated clonotype richness was generally found for naive subsets than for memory subsets. The genetic and exposure-history diversity represented was limited by the small number of donors. Sampling was restricted to blood, and TCR repertoires in tissue are likely to differ from TCR repertoires in blood.

TCR CDR3 regions were amplified from genomic DNA by multiplex PCR using the deep immunoSEQ assay. Extracted genomic DNA from each cell subset was spread evenly across all wells of several immunoSEQ 96-well plates, with each plate serving as a replicate. For sorted subsets, approximately 190 ng genomic DNA, equal to tens of thousands of T cell genomes, was loaded into each replicate PCR. Purified libraries were quantified with a Qubit 3.0 fluorometer, sized on a Bioanalyzer 2100, and re-quantified with the KAPA Library Quantification kit. Every immunoSEQ 96-well plate was sequenced on a dedicated single-read 150-cycle Illumina NextSeq 550 flow cell. Per the source publication's procedure: Because the immunoSEQ output held only junctional sequences and lacked quality scores, the filtering could not match the filtering applied to full-length reads. Sequences were annotated with PyIR, a Python wrapper for IgBLAST v1.9, and V/J genes and CDR3 were assigned using IMGT germline references. Reads with weak V/J assignments (E-value above 1e-6), missing CDR3, stop codons, out-of-frame junctions, or ambiguous translated residues were removed. V3J clonotypes were defined by identical inferred V gene, J gene, and CDR3 amino acid sequence. Percentage overlap between repertoires was calculated by dividing the number of shared unique clonotypes by the size of the smaller repertoire. Richness of each repertoire was evaluated using RTK rarefaction, the Chao1 estimator, and Recon v2.1 estimates of unobserved clonotypes. Generation probabilities were computed with OLGA for all TCRbeta clonotypes obtained by the gDNA method from several donors. TCRdb took over this immuneACCESS table, retaining in-frame rearrangements with V and J assigned. Such tables are incomplete; in checked studies, under half of the missing clones stem from an unresolved V gene, and the remainder is unexplained. The D gene and trimming were derived from the DNA, and the V and J assignments and clone size from that table. The table for this sample lists hundreds of thousands of clones; 90% to 95% of them were counted only once. The top ten clones comprise nearly 25% of the sample.

CD8 naive samples consisted of CD45RO-negative cells that were positively selected for CCR7, yielding a CD45RA+CCR7+ population without TemRA cells. Healthy HIV-negative adults with no recently reported acute infections or vaccinations were included as donors. Every donor was a Caucasian adult residing in Nashville, Tennessee, USA. Blood was obtained by leukapheresis, after which PBMCs were separated by Ficoll-Histopaque density gradient centrifugation and cryopreserved in liquid nitrogen vapor phase. Analytical flow cytometry was used to check the purity and quantity of every magnetically sorted T cell population. Genomic DNA was isolated from each sorted fraction and quantified by UV absorbance on a Nanodrop 2000c. Points on this clone: Its target antigen remains unknown. No base-level quality is on record; no much larger clone is a single base apart.

The CDR3 goes from the cysteine to the phenylalanine over 15 residues. Left in the record is the CDR3 DNA by itself, 45 bases read in frame from the first base. According to the germline V gene (reference sequence), CDR1 reads PRHDT and CDR2 reads FYEKMQ. At the junction V is shortened by 2 bases and J by 5 bases; bases outside the gene matches: 7. The receptor comes from a young man in good health. The V and J segments used are TRBV13 and TRBJ2-5; 8 bases in the junction line up with TRBD1. Sequencing was done on a sample of naive CD8+ T cells sorted from blood. Interpreted using the paper, the cell subset or site label stands for: CD45RA+CCR7+. In nucleotides, the sequence is TGTGCCAGCAGCTTATTGGACAGGGCGTTGGAGACCCAGTACTTC. This codes for CASSLLDRALETQYF.